The clone carrying this TCR beta chain was seen a few times. The antigen remains unidentified. CDR3 length: 13 amino acids. Per germline, CDR1 SGHDN and CDR2 FVKESK. Trimming pared 3 bases from V and 5 bases from J, leaving 10 bases between. Researchers used 5'RACE with constant-segment primers to make TCR alpha and TCR beta cDNA libraries that carry sample barcodes and UMIs. MiXCR was run by TCRdb on the 5' RACE reads, yielding one entry per CDR3 protein. The data show 35,000 to 45,000 distinct CDR3 sequences, with 5.5% to 8.5% seen just once and roughly 0.79% held by the top ten. The data belong to a study of T-cell memory formation after mild COVID-19. Study information: Among the donors, TCR clusters were largely specific to each donor.

General study findings and limits: Pre-infection memory already had some responding clones, implying cross-reactive memory joined.

The sequenced sample consisted of PBMCs or a T cell subset sorted from them (not recorded which). The genes are TRBV14 and TRBJ2-5; no clear D gene. The sequence derives from an adult who had mild COVID-19 (a few samples of this study predate the infection). Cell type and time point are not known. The CDR3 coding sequence is TGTGCCAGCAGCCACCTGACAATTGAGACCCAGTACTTC. Protein sequence: CASSHLTIETQYF.